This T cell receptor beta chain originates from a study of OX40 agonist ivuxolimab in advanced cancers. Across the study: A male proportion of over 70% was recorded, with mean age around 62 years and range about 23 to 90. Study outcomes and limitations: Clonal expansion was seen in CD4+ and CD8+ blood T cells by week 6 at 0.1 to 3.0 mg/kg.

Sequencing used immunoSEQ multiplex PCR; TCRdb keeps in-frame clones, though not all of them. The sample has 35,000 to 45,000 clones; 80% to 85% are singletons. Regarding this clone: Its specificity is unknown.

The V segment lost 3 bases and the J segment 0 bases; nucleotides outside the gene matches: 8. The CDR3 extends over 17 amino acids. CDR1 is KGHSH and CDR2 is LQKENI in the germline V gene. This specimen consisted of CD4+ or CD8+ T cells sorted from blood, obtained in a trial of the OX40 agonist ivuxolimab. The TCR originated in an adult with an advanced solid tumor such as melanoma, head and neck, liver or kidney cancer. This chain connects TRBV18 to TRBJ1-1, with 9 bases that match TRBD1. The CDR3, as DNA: TGTGCCAGCTCACCTTCCGGGACAGGGTATCTGAACACTGAAGCTTTCTTT. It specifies CASSPSGTGYLNTEAFF.